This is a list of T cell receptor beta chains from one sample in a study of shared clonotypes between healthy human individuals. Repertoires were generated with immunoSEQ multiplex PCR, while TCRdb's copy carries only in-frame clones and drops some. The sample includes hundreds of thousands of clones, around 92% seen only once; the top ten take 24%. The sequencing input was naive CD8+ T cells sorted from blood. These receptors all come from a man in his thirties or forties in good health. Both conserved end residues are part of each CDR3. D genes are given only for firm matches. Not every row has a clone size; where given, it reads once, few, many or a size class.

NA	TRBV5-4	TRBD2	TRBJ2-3	CASTWGGTQYF	TGTGCCAGCACCTGGGGGGGTACGCAGTATTTT
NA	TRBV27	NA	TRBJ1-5	CASSLGWGNQPQHF	TGTGCCAGCAGTTTAGGTTGGGGCAATCAGCCCCAGCATTTT
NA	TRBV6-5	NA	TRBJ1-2	CASKEGMADNYGYTF	TGTGCCAGCAAGGAAGGCATGGCAGATAACTATGGCTACACCTTC
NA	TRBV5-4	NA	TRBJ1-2	CASSSRDRNYGYTF	TGTGCCAGCAGTTCCAGAGACAGAAACTATGGCTACACCTTC
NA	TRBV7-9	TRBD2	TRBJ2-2	CASSLSGRRNTGELFF	TGTGCCAGCAGCCTTAGCGGGAGGCGGAACACCGGGGAGCTGTTTTTT
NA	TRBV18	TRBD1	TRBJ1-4	CASSPRQGAANEKLFF	TGTGCCAGCTCACCAAGGCAGGGGGCTGCTAATGAAAAACTGTTTTTT
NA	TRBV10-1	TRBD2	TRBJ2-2	CASSATRTSGSWGTGELFF	TGCGCCAGCAGCGCTACGCGGACTAGCGGGAGTTGGGGCACCGGGGAGCTGTTTTTT
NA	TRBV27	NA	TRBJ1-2	CASSLSGGLNYGYTF	TGTGCCAGCAGTTTATCGGGGGGGCTGAACTATGGCTACACCTTC
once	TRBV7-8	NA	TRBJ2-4	CASSLALLQGRENIQYF	TGTGCCAGCAGCTTAGCCTTATTACAGGGGCGGGAGAACATTCAGTACTTC
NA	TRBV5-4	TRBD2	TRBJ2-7	CASSSTSGRDEQYF	TGTGCCAGCAGCTCGACTAGCGGGAGAGACGAGCAGTACTTC
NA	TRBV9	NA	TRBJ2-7	CASSVERDTSSYEQYF	TGTGCCAGCAGCGTAGAGCGGGACACCAGCTCCTACGAGCAGTACTTC
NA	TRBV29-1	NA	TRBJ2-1	CSVQPRATNEQFF	TGCAGCGTCCAGCCGCGGGCTACCAATGAGCAGTTCTTC
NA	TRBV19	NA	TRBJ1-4	CASSPRDDEKLFF	TGTGCCAGCTCCCCCCGGGATGATGAAAAACTGTTTTTT
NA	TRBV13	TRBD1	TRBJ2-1	CASSRRTGVNEQFF	TGTGCCAGCAGCCGGCGGACAGGGGTTAATGAGCAGTTCTTC
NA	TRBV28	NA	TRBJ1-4	CASSLRQATNEKLFF	TGTGCCAGCAGTTTACGACAGGCAACTAATGAAAAACTGTTTTTT
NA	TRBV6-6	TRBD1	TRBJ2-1	CASIGTGGSNEQFF	TGTGCCAGCATTGGGACAGGGGGGAGCAATGAGCAGTTCTTC
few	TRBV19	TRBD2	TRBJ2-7	CASSGTSGKVHYEQYF	TGTGCCAGTTCCGGGACTAGCGGGAAAGTTCACTACGAGCAGTACTTC
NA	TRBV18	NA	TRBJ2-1	CASSGKFGLNNEQFF	TGTGCCAGCTCAGGGAAGTTCGGCCTCAACAATGAGCAGTTCTTC
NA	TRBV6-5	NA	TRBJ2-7	CASSPKGEFPYEQYF	TGTGCCAGCAGTCCGAAGGGGGAGTTTCCCTACGAGCAGTACTTC
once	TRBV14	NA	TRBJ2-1	CASSLGTLNEQFF	TGTGCCAGCAGTCTCGGGACTCTAAATGAGCAGTTCTTC
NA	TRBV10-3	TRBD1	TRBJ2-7	CAISESRQGANYEQYF	TGTGCCATCAGTGAGTCCAGGCAGGGGGCCAACTACGAGCAGTACTTC
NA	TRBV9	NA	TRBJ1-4	CASSGRDGNEKLFF	TGTGCCAGCAGCGGCCGGGACGGTAATGAAAAACTGTTTTTT
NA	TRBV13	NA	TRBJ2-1	CASSSPDALRGKYNEQFF	TGTGCCAGCAGCTCGCCGGACGCCCTGCGAGGGAAATACAATGAGCAGTTCTTC
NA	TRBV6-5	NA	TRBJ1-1	CASSYQNTEAFF	TGTGCCAGCAGTTACCAAAACACTGAAGCTTTCTTT
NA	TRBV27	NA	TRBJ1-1	CASREGQIQNTEAFF	TGTGCCAGCAGAGAAGGACAAATACAAAACACTGAAGCTTTCTTT
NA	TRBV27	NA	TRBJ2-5	CASSLSMLETQYF	TGTGCCAGCAGTTTATCAATGTTGGAGACCCAGTACTTC
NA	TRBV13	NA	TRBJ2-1	CASSPTGWGYNEQFF	TGTGCCAGCAGTCCAACAGGTTGGGGCTACAATGAGCAGTTCTTC
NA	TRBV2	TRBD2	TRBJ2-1	CASSESSSGRFNEQFF	TGTGCCAGCAGTGAAAGTTCCAGCGGGAGATTCAATGAGCAGTTCTTC
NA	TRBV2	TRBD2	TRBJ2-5	CASRPLGGNQETQYF	TGTGCCAGCAGGCCTCTGGGAGGGAACCAAGAGACCCAGTACTTC
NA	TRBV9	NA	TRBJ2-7	CASSASGQDYEQYF	TGTGCCAGCAGCGCCTCGGGACAAGACTACGAGCAGTACTTC
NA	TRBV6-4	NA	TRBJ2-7	CASSLRLGYEQYF	TGTGCCAGCAGTCTGAGGTTGGGCTACGAGCAGTACTTC
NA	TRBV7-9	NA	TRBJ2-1	CASSDLGYNEQFF	TGTGCCAGCAGCGACCTAGGGTACAATGAGCAGTTCTTC
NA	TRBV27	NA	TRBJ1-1	CASSLSFGRGNTEAFF	TGTGCCAGCAGTTTATCGTTCGGAAGGGGGAACACTGAAGCTTTCTTT
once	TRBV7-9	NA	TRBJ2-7	CASSGRGFGSYEQYF	TGTGCCAGCAGCGGGAGGGGGTTCGGCTCCTACGAGCAGTACTTC
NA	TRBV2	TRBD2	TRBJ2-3	CASSDMGLAGVSGTDTQYF	TGTGCCAGCAGCGACATGGGACTAGCGGGAGTGTCTGGCACAGATACGCAGTATTTT
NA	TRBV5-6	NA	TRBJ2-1	CASSLGALDEQFF	TGTGCCAGCAGCTTGGGGGCGTTGGATGAGCAGTTCTTC
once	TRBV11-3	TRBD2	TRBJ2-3	CASSLWGREVADTQYF	TGTGCCAGCAGCTTATGGGGGCGGGAGGTCGCAGATACGCAGTATTTT
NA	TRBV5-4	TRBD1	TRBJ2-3	CASSPWDRGPDTQYF	TGTGCCAGCAGCCCCTGGGACAGGGGGCCGGATACGCAGTATTTT
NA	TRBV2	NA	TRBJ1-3	CASSPTDRPVSGNTIYF	TGTGCCAGCAGCCCAACGGACAGACCTGTCTCTGGAAACACCATATATTTT
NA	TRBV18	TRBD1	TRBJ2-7	CASSPTPGQGAYEQYF	TGTGCCAGCTCGCCCACTCCGGGACAGGGGGCTTACGAGCAGTACTTC
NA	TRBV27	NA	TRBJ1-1	CASSLMRNTEAFF	TGTGCCAGCAGTTTGATGAGGAACACTGAAGCTTTCTTT
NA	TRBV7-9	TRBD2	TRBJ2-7	CASSFSTSGYEQYF	TGTGCCAGCAGCTTTTCGACTAGCGGATACGAGCAGTACTTC
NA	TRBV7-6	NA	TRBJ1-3	CASSSGSGNTIYF	TGTGCCAGCAGCTCCGGATCTGGAAACACCATATATTTT
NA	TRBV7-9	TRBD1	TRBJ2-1	CASSLASGQGYYEQFF	TGTGCCAGCAGCTTAGCGAGTGGACAGGGATACTATGAGCAGTTCTTC
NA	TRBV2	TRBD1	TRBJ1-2	CASGTVYPPGYTF	TGTGCCAGCGGGACAGTGTATCCTCCTGGCTACACCTTC